This T cell receptor (beta chain) was observed in a study of blood T cell repertoires in COVID-19. The sample holds one count of this clone. Methods used by the authors: The assay estimated nucleated cells by amplifying reference gene primers. The table came from immunoSEQ multiplex PCR; TCRdb's copy has only in-frame clones and leaves some out. V, J and clone size were drawn from that table, and D and trimming were deduced from the DNA. The sample carries about 260,000 clones, more than 70% recorded once. The clonotype originates from a woman aged 45 to 65 with acute or convalescent COVID-19. The specimen was peripheral blood.

The CDR3 coding sequence is TGTGCCAGCAGCTCGAGGGTCGGGGCTGGAGGGCAGAACGGGGAGCTGTTTTTT. It is translated as CASSSRVGAGGQNGELFF. The chain employs TRBV7-2 and TRBJ2-2, with D tentatively TRBD2 (6 bases). There are 18 residues in the CDR3. V lost 4 bases and J 7 bases, leaving 25 bases between the germline ends. Germline V gene sequence: CDR1 SGHTA, CDR2 FQGNSA.